Listed below are T cell receptor beta chains from one sample, sequenced in a study of blood T cell repertoires in COVID-19. This table comes from immunoSEQ multiplex PCR, and its TCRdb copy is limited to in-frame clones, with some not included. The sample shows more than 400,000 clones, 70% to 90% of them seen only once. Specimen: peripheral blood. These receptors came from a human donor in a cohort sampled during active COVID-19. Each CDR3 is given with its conserved first and last residue. D genes are given only for firm matches. The size entry is marked missing in some rows and otherwise reads once, few, many or a size class.

DNA: TGTGCCAGCAGCTTGTGGGCAGCGCCTACCTCGGCGGGACTGTTTTTT
CDR3: CASSLWAAPTSAGLFF
D: -
J: TRBJ1-4
size: -
V: TRBV5-6

DNA: TGTGCCAGCAGCCAAGGGGGCAGGGGCTATGGCTACACCTTC
CDR3: CASSQGGRGYGYTF
D: -
J: TRBJ1-2
size: -
V: TRBV3-1/TRBV3-2

DNA: TGTGCCAGCAGTTCCGGGACTAGCGGGAGTTATGAGCAGTTCTTC
CDR3: CASSSGTSGSYEQFF
D: TRBD2
J: TRBJ2-1
size: -
V: TRBV6-5

DNA: TGTGCCAGCATCCCAGGGGAGAACACTGAAGCTTTCTTT
CDR3: CASIPGENTEAFF
D: -
J: TRBJ1-1
size: -
V: TRBV2

DNA: TGTGCTAGTGGGTTAGCGGGAGGGGTCCACGAGCAGTACTTC
CDR3: CASGLAGGVHEQYF
D: TRBD2
J: TRBJ2-7
size: -
V: TRBV12-5

DNA: TGTGCCAGCTCACCATCTAGAGACAGGGGTAACACCGGGGAGCTGTTTTTT
CDR3: CASSPSRDRGNTGELFF
D: TRBD1
J: TRBJ2-2
size: -
V: TRBV18

DNA: TGTGCCAGCAGCCAACAGGGGAGTGATGGCTACACCTTC
CDR3: CASSQQGSDGYTF
D: TRBD1
J: TRBJ1-2
size: -
V: TRBV7-9

DNA: TGCAGCGTTGAGGGAGGGTCCGGGCCCGGGGAAAAACTGTTTTTT
CDR3: CSVEGGSGPGEKLFF
D: -
J: TRBJ1-4
size: -
V: TRBV29-1

DNA: TGTGCCAGCGCACGGGGGACCTACGAGCAGTACTTC
CDR3: CASARGTYEQYF
D: -
J: TRBJ2-7
size: -
V: TRBV3-1/TRBV3-2

DNA: TGTGCCAGCAGTCCATGGACAGGGACCAATGATGAGCAGTTCTTC
CDR3: CASSPWTGTNDEQFF
D: TRBD1
J: TRBJ2-1
size: -
V: TRBV3-1/TRBV3-2

DNA: TGTGCTAGCAGCCAACGCTTTAGCGGGAGCGACAATGAGCAGTTCTTC
CDR3: CASSQRFSGSDNEQFF
D: TRBD2
J: TRBJ2-1
size: -
V: TRBV7-7

DNA: TGTGCCAGCAGTTACTCCCGGGGAGCGTACTACGAGCAGTACTTC
CDR3: CASSYSRGAYYEQYF
D: -
J: TRBJ2-7
size: once
V: TRBV6-5

DNA: TGTGCCAGCAGCCCCCGGGGGTCAGATACGCAGTATTTT
CDR3: CASSPRGSDTQYF
D: -
J: TRBJ2-3
size: -
V: TRBV7-9

DNA: TGTGCCAGCAGCCAAGACCCAGACAGGGGCCTACAGCCCCAGCATTTT
CDR3: CASSQDPDRGLQPQHF
D: TRBD1
J: TRBJ1-5
size: many
V: TRBV4-2

DNA: TGTGCCAGCAGTTACGGGACTAGCGCCTTACCTGAAGATACGCAGTATTTT
CDR3: CASSYGTSALPEDTQYF
D: TRBD2
J: TRBJ2-3
size: -
V: TRBV6-2/TRBV6-3

DNA: TGTGCCAGCAGCAAGCCCGCAATAGCGGAGCGGTATGGCTACACCTTC
CDR3: CASSKPAIAERYGYTF
D: -
J: TRBJ1-2
size: -
V: TRBV7-2

DNA: TGCAGCGTTGATAGAGGATACAATGAGCAGTTCTTC
CDR3: CSVDRGYNEQFF
D: -
J: TRBJ2-1
size: once
V: TRBV29-1

DNA: TGTGCCAGCCGTCCGGTAGGACCCGGGATGGAATCACCCCTCCACTTT
CDR3: CASRPVGPGMESPLHF
D: -
J: TRBJ1-6
size: few
V: TRBV27

DNA: TGTGCCAGCAGCCATCAATTTGGGACAGAAGTCGGAAACACCATATATTTT
CDR3: CASSHQFGTEVGNTIYF
D: TRBD1
J: TRBJ1-3
size: -
V: TRBV3-1/TRBV3-2

DNA: TGTGCCAGCAGCGAAAGACAGGGGAGTACAGATACGCAGTATTTT
CDR3: CASSERQGSTDTQYF
D: TRBD1
J: TRBJ2-3
size: -
V: TRBV9

DNA: TGCGCCAGCAGCAGAGGGACTAGCCCCGGGGAGCTGTTTTTT
CDR3: CASSRGTSPGELFF
D: TRBD2
J: TRBJ2-2
size: -
V: TRBV5-1

DNA: TGTGCCAGCAGTTTATCCCCAGGGGGCACCGGGGAGCTGTTTTTT
CDR3: CASSLSPGGTGELFF
D: TRBD1
J: TRBJ2-2
size: -
V: TRBV28

DNA: TGTGCCAGCAGCCAGGACAGGGACATAAGTGAGCAGTTCTTC
CDR3: CASSQDRDISEQFF
D: TRBD1
J: TRBJ2-1
size: -
V: TRBV6-6

DNA: TGTGCCTGGAGTGTAGGGGGCGGTGGTGAAAAACTGTTTTTT
CDR3: CAWSVGGGGEKLFF
D: TRBD1
J: TRBJ1-4
size: -
V: TRBV30

DNA: TGTGCCAGCTCCCCCGGGACAGGGAAAGAGACCCAGTACTTC
CDR3: CASSPGTGKETQYF
D: TRBD1
J: TRBJ2-5
size: -
V: TRBV18

DNA: TGTGCCAGCAGTTTATGGTCCGGGACGCAGTATTTT
CDR3: CASSLWSGTQYF
D: -
J: TRBJ2-3
size: -
V: TRBV27